This T cell receptor (beta chain) was recorded in a study of T cells in narcolepsy (dated by TCRdb to 2016 to 2019). About the study as a whole: Patients with narcolepsy type 1 or type 2 (NT1, NT2) were enrolled in the study together with healthy control donors. The study sought autoreactive T cells targeting hypocretin neuron self-antigens (hypocretin, TRIB2) in narcolepsy patients, using TCR Vbeta sequencing to track clonotypes in blood and CSF.

The sample holds one count of this clone. Its antigen specificity is not known. Base qualities are not provided; no much larger clone lies one nucleotide away. Other nucleotide sequences in the sample specify the same CDR3. The CDR3, from cysteine to phenylalanine, totals 13 residues. Solely the CDR3 DNA is kept, with 39 bases framed from the first base. From the germline V gene, CDR1 is SGHTA and CDR2 is FQGTGA. The V end loses 2 bases and the J end loses 9 bases, and a stretch of 11 bases separates them. The method behind the library was the immunoSEQ multiplex PCR assay. TCRdb retrieved this table from immuneACCESS and kept in-frame rearrangements only. Not all clones are present; in checked studies, unresolved V genes account for under half, and no reason is known for the remainder. This sample gives around 18,000 clones in total; about two thirds of them show up just once. 11% to 15% of the sample is held by the ten biggest clonotypes.

Study-wide findings and limitations: Autoreactive clonotypes were reported to be detected serially in the blood of the same patients and of different patients, but not in the blood of healthy controls. Plots that compared CSF and blood CD4+ T cell clonotypes from the same patient highlighted HCRT-specific and TRIB2-specific autoreactive clonotypes.

For TCR Vbeta sequencing and comparison with CSF CD8+ T cells, memory CD8+ T cells were sorted ex vivo from patient blood. The sequence joins TRBV7-3 to TRBJ2-1, with no confidently assigned D gene. The sample comprised CD45RA- memory CD8+ T cells from PBMCs. In the paper's terms, the cell subset or site label means: memory T cells sorted ex vivo from peripheral blood. This sequence originates from a human donor with narcolepsy. The DNA sequence reads TGTGCCAGCAGCTTAGGCGGTCGGGTTGAGCAGTTCTTC. Translated, this is CASSLGGRVEQFF. The full variable domain, with segments outside the CDR3 supplied by the reference TRBV7-3 and TRBJ2-1 proteins, appears as GAGVSQTPSNKVTEKGKYVELRCDPISGHTALYWYRQSLGQGPEFLIYFQGTGAADDSGLPNDRFFAVRPEGSVSTLKIQRTERGDSAVYLCASSLGGRVEQFFGPGTRLTVL.